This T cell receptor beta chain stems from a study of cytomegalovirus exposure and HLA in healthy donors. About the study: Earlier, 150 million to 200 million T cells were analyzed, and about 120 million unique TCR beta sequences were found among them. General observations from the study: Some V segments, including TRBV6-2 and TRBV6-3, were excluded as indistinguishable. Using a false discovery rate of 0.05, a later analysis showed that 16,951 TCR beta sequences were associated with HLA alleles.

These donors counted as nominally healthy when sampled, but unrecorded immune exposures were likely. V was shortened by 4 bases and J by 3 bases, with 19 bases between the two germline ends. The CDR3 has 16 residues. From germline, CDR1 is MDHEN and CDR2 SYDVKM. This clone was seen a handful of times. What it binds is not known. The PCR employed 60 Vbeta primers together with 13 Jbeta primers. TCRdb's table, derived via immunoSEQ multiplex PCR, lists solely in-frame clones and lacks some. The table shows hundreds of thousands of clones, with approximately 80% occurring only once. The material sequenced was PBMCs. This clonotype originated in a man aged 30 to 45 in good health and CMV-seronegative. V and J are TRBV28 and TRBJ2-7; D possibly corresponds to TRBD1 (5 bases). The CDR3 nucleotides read TGTGCCAGCAGTTCAAAGTCTCTTGTCAGGGACTACGAGCAGTACTTC. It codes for CASSSKSLVRDYEQYF.